Detailed here is one TCR beta chain. This clonotype appeared a few times. Its antigen target is currently unknown. Per-base qualities were not stored, and no clone one base away is much larger. This sample was included in a study of early T cells in non-severe SARS-CoV-2 infection (dated by TCRdb to the early 2020s). Describing the broader study: Because TCR sequencing relied on bulk RNA taken from unsorted whole blood, pairing of alpha and beta chains was not possible. What the study reported, not specific to this receptor: VDJdb matching was skewed toward anti-spike CD8 responses and likely underestimated virus-specific expansions by missing private and CD4 specificities.

The study was a case-control design nested within a healthcare worker cohort in London, UK, with weekly nasopharyngeal swab PCR tests and blood sampling. Between 23 and 31 March 2020, the week of the UK lockdown, healthcare workers were enrolled and then followed up weekly for as long as 16 weeks. V trim: 3 bases; J trim: 7 bases; unmatched bases: 5. Taken from the germline V gene, the CDR1 and CDR2 loops are MDHEN and SYDVKM. CDR3 length: 14 amino acids, cysteine to phenylalanine. Of all the DNA, just the CDR3 is kept, 42 bases in frame from base 1. The library was prepared using 5' RACE. Sequencing took place on a NextSeq 500. The TCR library protocol attached unique molecular identifiers to individual cDNA molecules to correct for sequencing error and PCR bias. TCR alpha and beta chains were both sequenced, and the abundances of alpha and beta sequences in each sample were closely correlated with each other. Turning to the authors' computational methods: Decombinator V4 was used to annotate TCR sequences for V gene, J gene and CDR3. Expanded TCRs were defined as changing significantly between any two time points under a Poisson model with p below 0.0001. Abundances of TCRs were expressed as counts per million after normalisation to the total number of TCRs sequenced in each sample. MAIT TCRs were defined by TRAV1-2 paired with TRAJ12, TRAJ20 or TRAJ33, and iNKT TCRs by TRAV10 paired with TRAJ18. A search of VDJdb, accessed on 1 November 2021, was run for TCRs annotated to CMV, EBV and SARS-CoV-2, with TCRs annotated for multiple antigens excluded. Through fastp at Q25 and MiXCR, TCRdb rebuilt clones from the public reads, retaining in-frame beta chains. For every CDR3 protein sequence, its rows merge into one entry that carries the most common genes and DNA. It is TCRdb's table, rather than the study itself, that gives the V and J calls and clone size. The sample profile shows roughly 40,000 distinct CDR3 sequences; around 7% of them were found once. The top ten clones comprise roughly 4.3% of the sample.

The clonotype originates from an adult who was a healthcare worker with PCR-confirmed SARS-CoV-2 infection or an uninfected control (not recorded which). The chain is made from TRBV28 and TRBJ1-2; 10 junctional bases match TRBD1. Sequenced: whole blood. At the DNA level, the sequence is TGTGCCAGCAGTTTGGGGGACAGGGGTTTTGGCTACACCTTC. It is translated as CASSLGDRGFGYTF.